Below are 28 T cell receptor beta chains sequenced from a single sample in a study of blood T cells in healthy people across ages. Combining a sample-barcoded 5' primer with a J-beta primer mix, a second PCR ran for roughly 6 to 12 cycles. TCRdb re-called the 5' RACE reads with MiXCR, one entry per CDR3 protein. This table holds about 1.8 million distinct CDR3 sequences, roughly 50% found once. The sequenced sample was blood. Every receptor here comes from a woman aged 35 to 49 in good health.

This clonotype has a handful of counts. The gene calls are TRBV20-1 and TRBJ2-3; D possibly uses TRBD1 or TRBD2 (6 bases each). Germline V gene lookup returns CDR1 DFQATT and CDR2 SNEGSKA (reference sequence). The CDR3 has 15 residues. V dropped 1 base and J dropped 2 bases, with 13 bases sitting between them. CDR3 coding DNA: TGCAGTGCTAGAGGGGGGGCCCATGCCACAGATACGCAGTATTTT. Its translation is CSARGGAHATDTQYF.

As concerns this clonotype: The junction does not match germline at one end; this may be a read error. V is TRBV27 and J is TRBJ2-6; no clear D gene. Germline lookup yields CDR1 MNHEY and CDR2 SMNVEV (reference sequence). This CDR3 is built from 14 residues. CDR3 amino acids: CTSSLKSGANVLTF. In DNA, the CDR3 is TGTACCAGCAGTTTAAAATCTGGGGCCAACGTCCTGACTTTC.

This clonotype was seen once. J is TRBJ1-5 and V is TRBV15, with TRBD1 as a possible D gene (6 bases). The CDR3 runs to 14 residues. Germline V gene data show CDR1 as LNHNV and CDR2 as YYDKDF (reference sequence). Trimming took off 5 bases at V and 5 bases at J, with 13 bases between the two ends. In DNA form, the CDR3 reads TGTGCCACCAGCCAGGCAGGGGTCTATCAGCCCCAGCATTTT. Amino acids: CATSQAGVYQPQHF.

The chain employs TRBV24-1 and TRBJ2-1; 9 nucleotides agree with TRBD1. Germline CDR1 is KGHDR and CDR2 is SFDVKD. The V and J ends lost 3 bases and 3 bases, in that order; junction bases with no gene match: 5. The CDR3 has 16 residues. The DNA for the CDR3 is TGTGCCACCAGTGATACTCGACAGGGGGGCTACAATGAGCAGTTCTTC. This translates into CATSDTRQGGYNEQFF.

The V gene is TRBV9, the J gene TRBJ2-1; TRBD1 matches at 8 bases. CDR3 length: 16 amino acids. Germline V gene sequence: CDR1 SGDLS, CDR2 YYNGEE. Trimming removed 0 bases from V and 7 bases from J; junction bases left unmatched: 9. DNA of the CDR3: TGTGCCAGCAGCGTAGAGCCAGGGGGCGCGAGGAATGAGCAGTTCTTC. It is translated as CASSVEPGGARNEQFF.

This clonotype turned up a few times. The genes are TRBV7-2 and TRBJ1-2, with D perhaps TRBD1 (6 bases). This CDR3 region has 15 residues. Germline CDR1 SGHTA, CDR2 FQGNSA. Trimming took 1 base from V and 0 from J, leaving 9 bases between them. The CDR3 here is CASSLDRVTNYGYTF. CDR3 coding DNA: TGTGCCAGCAGCTTAGACAGGGTAACTAACTATGGCTACACCTTC.

CDR3 in DNA: TGTGCCAGCAGTTCGCCCATAGCAACTAATGAAAAACTGTTTTTT. Translation gives CASSSPIATNEKLFF. The chain couples TRBV6-2 or TRBV6-3 to TRBJ1-4; D unresolved. The germline V gene encodes CDR1 MNHEY and CDR2 SVGEGT. The V and J ends lost 4 bases and 0 bases respectively, with 9 bases between them. The CDR3 is 15 residues long.

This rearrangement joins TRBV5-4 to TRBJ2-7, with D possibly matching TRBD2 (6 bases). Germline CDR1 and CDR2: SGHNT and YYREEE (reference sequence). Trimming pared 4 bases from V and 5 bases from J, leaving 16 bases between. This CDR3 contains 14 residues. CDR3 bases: TGTGCCAGCAGCCCGGGGGACGGGTGGAACGAGCAGTACTTC. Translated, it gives CASSPGDGWNEQYF.

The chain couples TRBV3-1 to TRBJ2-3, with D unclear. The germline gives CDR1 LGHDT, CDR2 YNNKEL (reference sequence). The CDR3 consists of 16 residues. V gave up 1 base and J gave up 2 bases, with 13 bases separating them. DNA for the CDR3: TGTGCCAGCAGCCAAGTACGAGACCTCTACACAGATACGCAGTATTTT. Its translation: CASSQVRDLYTDTQYF.

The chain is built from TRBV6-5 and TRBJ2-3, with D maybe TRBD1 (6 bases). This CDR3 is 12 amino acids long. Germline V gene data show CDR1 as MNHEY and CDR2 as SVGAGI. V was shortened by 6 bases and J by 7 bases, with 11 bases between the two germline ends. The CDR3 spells CASSPQGNTQYF. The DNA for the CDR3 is TGTGCCAGCAGCCCTCAGGGGAATACGCAGTATTTT.

The CDR3 nucleotides are TGTGCCAGCAGCCCGCTTACCGGACTAGCGGGAAGCCAAGAGACCCAGTACTTC. Protein sequence: CASSPLTGLAGSQETQYF. The gene calls are TRBV7-9 and TRBJ2-5; 12 bases align to TRBD2. The germline V gene encodes CDR1 SEHNR and CDR2 FQNEAQ (reference sequence). Trimming cost V 5 bases and J 1 base; bases outside gene matches: 11. The CDR3 has 18 residues.

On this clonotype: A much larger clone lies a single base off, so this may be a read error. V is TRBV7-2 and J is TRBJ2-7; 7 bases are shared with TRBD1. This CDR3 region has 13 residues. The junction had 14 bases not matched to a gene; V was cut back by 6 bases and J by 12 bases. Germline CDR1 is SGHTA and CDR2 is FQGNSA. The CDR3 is CASSSGQSETPYF. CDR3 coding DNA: TGTGCCAGCAGTTCGGGACAGTCAGAGACCCCGTACTTC.

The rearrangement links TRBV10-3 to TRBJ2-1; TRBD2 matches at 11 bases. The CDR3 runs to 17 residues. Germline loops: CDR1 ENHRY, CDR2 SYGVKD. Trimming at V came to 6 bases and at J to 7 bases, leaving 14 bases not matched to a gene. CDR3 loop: CAIRREGLAAAGNEQFF. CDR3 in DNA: TGTGCCATCAGGAGGGAGGGACTAGCGGCCGCTGGGAATGAGCAGTTCTTC.

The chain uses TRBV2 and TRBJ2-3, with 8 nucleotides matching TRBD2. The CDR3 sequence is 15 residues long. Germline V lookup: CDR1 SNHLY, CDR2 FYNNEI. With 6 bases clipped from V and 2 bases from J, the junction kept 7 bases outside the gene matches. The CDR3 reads CASRRGLADTDTQYF. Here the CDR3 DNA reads TGTGCCAGCAGACGCGGACTAGCTGACACAGATACGCAGTATTTT.

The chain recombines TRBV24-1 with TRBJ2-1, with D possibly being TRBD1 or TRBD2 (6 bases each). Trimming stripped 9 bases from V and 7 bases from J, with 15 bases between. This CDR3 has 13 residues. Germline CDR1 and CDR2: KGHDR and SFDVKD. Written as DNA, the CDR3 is TGTGCCACCGCGGGAACAGGGTGGAATGAGCAGTTCTTC. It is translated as CATAGTGWNEQFF.

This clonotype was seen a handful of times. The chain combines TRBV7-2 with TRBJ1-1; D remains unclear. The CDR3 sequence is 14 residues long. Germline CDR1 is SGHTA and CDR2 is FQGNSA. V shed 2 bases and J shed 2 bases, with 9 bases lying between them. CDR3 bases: TGTGCCAGCAGCTTAAGCTCTAGAAACACTGAAGCTTTCTTT. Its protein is CASSLSSRNTEAFF.

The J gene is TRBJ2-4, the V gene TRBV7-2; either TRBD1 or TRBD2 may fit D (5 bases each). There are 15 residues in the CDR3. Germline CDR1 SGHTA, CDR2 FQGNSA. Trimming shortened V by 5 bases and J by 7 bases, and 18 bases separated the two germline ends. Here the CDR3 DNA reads TGTGCCAGCAGCACGAAGGGCCAGGGACGGAACATTCAGTACTTC. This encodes CASSTKGQGRNIQYF.

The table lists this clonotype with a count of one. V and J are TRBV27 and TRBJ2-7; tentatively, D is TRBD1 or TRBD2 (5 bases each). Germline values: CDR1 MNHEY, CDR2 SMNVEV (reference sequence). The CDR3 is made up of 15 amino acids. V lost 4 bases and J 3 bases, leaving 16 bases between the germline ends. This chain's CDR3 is CASSSPAGTHYEQYF. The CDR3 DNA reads TGTGCCAGCAGTTCCCCCGCAGGGACGCACTACGAGCAGTACTTC.

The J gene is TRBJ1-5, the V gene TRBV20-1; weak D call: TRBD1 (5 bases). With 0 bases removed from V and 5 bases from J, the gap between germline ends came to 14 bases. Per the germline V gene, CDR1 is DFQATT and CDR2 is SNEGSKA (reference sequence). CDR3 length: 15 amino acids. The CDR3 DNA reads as TGCAGTGCTAGAGACCCGGGGCAGATCGATCAGCCCCAGCATTTT. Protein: CSARDPGQIDQPQHF.

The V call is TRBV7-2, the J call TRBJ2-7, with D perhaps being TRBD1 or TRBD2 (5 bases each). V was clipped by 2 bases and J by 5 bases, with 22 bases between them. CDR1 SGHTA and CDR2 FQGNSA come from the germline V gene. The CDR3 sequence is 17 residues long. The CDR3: CASSLRDDSSSTNEQYF. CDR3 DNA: TGTGCCAGCAGCTTACGGGACGATAGCTCCTCCACGAACGAGCAGTACTTC.

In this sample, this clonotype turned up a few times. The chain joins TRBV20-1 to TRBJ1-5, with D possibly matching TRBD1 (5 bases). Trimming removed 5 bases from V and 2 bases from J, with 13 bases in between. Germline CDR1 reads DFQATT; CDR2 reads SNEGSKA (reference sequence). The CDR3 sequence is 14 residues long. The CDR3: CSAPRGRGNQPQHF. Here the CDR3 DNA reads TGCAGTGCTCCCCGGGGGAGGGGCAATCAGCCCCAGCATTTT.

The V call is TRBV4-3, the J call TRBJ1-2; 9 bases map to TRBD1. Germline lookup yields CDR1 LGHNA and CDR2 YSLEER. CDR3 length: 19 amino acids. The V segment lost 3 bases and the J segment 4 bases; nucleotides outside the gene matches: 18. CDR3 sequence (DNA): TGCGCCAGCAGCCAGTATTCCGGGACAGGGACAGATTTTGGCTATGGCTACACCTTC. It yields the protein CASSQYSGTGTDFGYGYTF.

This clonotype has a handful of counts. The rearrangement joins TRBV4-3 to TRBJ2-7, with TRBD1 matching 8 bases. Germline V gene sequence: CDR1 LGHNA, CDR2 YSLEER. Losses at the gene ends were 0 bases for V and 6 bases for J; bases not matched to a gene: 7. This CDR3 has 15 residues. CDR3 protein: CASSQDWPGGREQYF. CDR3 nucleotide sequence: TGCGCCAGCAGCCAAGATTGGCCAGGGGGCCGCGAGCAGTACTTC.

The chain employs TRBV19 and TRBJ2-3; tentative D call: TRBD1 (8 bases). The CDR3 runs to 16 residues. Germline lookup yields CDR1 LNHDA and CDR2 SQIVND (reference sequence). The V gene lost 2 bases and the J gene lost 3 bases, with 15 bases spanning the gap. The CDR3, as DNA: TGTGCCAGTAGTATACGAACAGGGGGAGGGACAGATACGCAGTATTTT. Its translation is CASSIRTGGGTDTQYF.

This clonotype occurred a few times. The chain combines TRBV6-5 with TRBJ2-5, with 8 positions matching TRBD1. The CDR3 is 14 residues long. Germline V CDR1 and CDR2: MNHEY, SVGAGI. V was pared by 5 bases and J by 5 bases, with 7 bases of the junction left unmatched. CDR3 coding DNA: TGTGCCAGCAGTCACTGGACAGGGCGGGAGACCCAGTACTTC. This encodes CASSHWTGRETQYF.

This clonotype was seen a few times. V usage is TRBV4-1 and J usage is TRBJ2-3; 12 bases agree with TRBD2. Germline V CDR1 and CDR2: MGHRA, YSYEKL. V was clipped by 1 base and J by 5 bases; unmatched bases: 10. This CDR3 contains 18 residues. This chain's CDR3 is CASSQGLGTSGGKDTQYF. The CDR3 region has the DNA TGCGCCAGCAGCCAAGGATTGGGTACTAGCGGGGGGAAAGATACGCAGTATTTT.

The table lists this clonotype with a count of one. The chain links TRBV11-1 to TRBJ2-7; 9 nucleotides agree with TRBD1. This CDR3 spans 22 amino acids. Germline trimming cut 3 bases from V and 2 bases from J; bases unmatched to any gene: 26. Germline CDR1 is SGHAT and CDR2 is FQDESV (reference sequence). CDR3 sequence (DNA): TGTGCCAGCAGCTTCTTTCCGATAGTTTCGCGTGCGAACAGGGGGCCCCCCTACGAGCAGTACTTC. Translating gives CASSFFPIVSRANRGPPYEQYF.

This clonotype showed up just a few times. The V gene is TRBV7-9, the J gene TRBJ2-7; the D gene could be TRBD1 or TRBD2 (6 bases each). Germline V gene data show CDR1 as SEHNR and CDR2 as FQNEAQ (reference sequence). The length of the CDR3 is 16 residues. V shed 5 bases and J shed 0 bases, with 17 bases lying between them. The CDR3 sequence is CASSHGQIGSSYEQYF. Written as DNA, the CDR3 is TGTGCCAGCAGCCACGGACAGATCGGGAGCTCCTACGAGCAGTACTTC.